The next 22 T cell receptor beta chains were all read from a single sample in a study of T cell responses to AZD1222 COVID-19 vaccine. The method was immunoSEQ multiplex PCR; TCRdb's version includes in-frame clones alone and lacks a portion of them. The sample has tens of thousands of clones, about 83% seen once. The sample consisted of peripheral blood, taken 28 days after the second AZD1222 dose. The receptors here all came from an adult who received the AZD1222 COVID-19 vaccine.

CDR3 in DNA: TGTGCCTGCCTCCGGACGGGGAACTATGGCTACACCTTC. Protein: CACLRTGNYGYTF. The chain is built from TRBV30 and TRBJ1-2; D remains unclear. From germline, CDR1 is GTSNPN and CDR2 SVGIG (reference sequence). Between the trimmed V and J ends, which lost 6 bases and 2 bases, there was a span of 13 bases. This CDR3 has 13 amino acids.

This clone was counted only a few times. This sequence joins TRBV5-5 and TRBJ2-7; D gene ambiguous. The V and J ends lost 2 bases and 3 bases respectively, with 12 bases between them. Germline loops: CDR1 SGHKS, CDR2 YYEKEE (reference sequence). The CDR3 extends over 14 amino acids. The CDR3 DNA is TGTGCCAGCAGCTTTATACAGACAAACTACGAGCAGTACTTC. This codes for CASSFIQTNYEQYF.

The V call is TRBV10-3, the J call TRBJ2-3; D possibly corresponds to TRBD2 (5 bases). Trimming cost V 6 bases and J 2 bases, with 12 bases left between them. CDR1 and CDR2 (germline): ENHRY, SYGVKD. The CDR3 consists of 14 residues. The CDR3 protein is CAIRGLEDTDTQYF. The CDR3 DNA is TGTGCCATCAGGGGATTGGAGGACACAGATACGCAGTATTTT.

The J gene is TRBJ1-4, the V gene TRBV10-3; tentatively, D is TRBD1 (6 bases). CDR1 is ENHRY and CDR2 is SYGVKD in the germline V gene. The CDR3 is made up of 14 amino acids. The ends were cut back, 4 bases at V and 8 bases at J, with 14 bases in the middle. The chain's CDR3 is CAISGGRGDEKLFF. The CDR3 DNA sequence: TGTGCCATCAGTGGCGGCAGGGGAGACGAAAAACTGTTTTTT.

The rearrangement joins TRBV19 to TRBJ1-5, with D tentatively TRBD1 (6 bases). Looked up from germline, CDR1 is LNHDA and CDR2 is SQIVND (reference sequence). The germline V and J ends were trimmed by 1 base and 3 bases, with 10 bases remaining between them. This CDR3 region has 15 residues. CDR3 in amino acids: CASSIGRGTNQPQHF. The DNA for the CDR3 is TGTGCCAGTAGTATAGGCAGGGGAACCAATCAGCCCCAGCATTTT.

By share, this clone counts as medium-sized (0.01 to 0.1%). The J gene is TRBJ1-5, the V gene TRBV28; 7 bases are shared with TRBD1. Per the germline V gene, CDR1 is MDHEN and CDR2 is SYDVKM. V trimming: 6 bases; J trimming: 4 bases; junction bases outside the gene matches: 3. This CDR3 has 13 residues. The CDR3 region is CASSPTGNQPQHF. The CDR3 nucleotides are TGTGCCAGCAGCCCGACAGGGAATCAGCCCCAGCATTTT.

The genes are TRBV2 and TRBJ2-1; D unresolved. The CDR3 sequence is 12 residues long. The germline CDR1 and CDR2 sequences are SNHLY and FYNNEI. The germline V and J ends were trimmed by 6 bases and 6 bases, with 9 bases remaining between them. CDR3 in DNA: TGTGCCAGCAGGCCCGTAGCCAATGAGCAGTTCTTC. Translated, it gives CASRPVANEQFF.

The V gene is TRBV6-6, the J gene TRBJ2-3; 8 nucleotides match TRBD2. The CDR3 length is 14 residues. Germline V gene sequence: CDR1 MNHNY, CDR2 SVGAGI (reference sequence). Losses at the gene ends were 6 bases for V and 4 bases for J; bases not matched to a gene: 6. Written as DNA, the CDR3 is TGTGCCAGCAGCTCAACTAGCGGACCAGATACGCAGTATTTT. Its translation is CASSSTSGPDTQYF.

This rearrangement joins TRBV27 to TRBJ1-2; D is uncertain. The CDR3 is 15 amino acids. The ends were cut back, 0 bases at V and 2 bases at J, with 10 bases in the middle. Germline V gene data show CDR1 as MNHEY and CDR2 as SMNVEV (reference sequence). Here the CDR3 reads CASSLSSKGNYGYTF. The CDR3 DNA follows: TGTGCCAGCAGTTTATCCTCGAAGGGAAACTATGGCTACACCTTC.

V gene TRBV19 combines with J gene TRBJ1-4; the match to TRBD1 covers 7 bases. CDR1 and CDR2 (germline): LNHDA, SQIVND (reference sequence). V was clipped by 8 bases and J by 0 bases; unmatched bases: 9. The CDR3 consists of 16 residues. The DNA of the CDR3 is TGTGCCAGTTCCGACAGGGCGAGGGCAACTAATGAAAAACTGTTTTTT. This gives the protein CASSDRARATNEKLFF.

The V call is TRBV19, the J call TRBJ1-4, with D unclear. V was cut by 5 bases and J by 2 bases, with 9 bases left in between. The CDR3 length is 14 residues. From germline, CDR1 is LNHDA and CDR2 SQIVND (reference sequence). The CDR3 DNA reads TGTGCCAGTAGTGAAGGGCAGACTAATGAAAAACTGTTTTTT. As protein: CASSEGQTNEKLFF.

This sequence joins TRBV15 and TRBJ1-2; D call uncertain. The germline V and J ends were trimmed by 3 bases and 0 bases, with 8 bases remaining between them. Looked up from germline, CDR1 is LNHNV and CDR2 is YYDKDF (reference sequence). This CDR3 comprises 14 residues. The CDR3 here is CATSRDGANYGYTF. The CDR3 DNA is TGTGCCACCAGCAGGGACGGAGCTAACTATGGCTACACCTTC.

The rearrangement uses TRBV27 and TRBJ1-1, with D possibly TRBD1 on 5 matching bases. The V end lost 5 bases, the J end lost 0 bases, and 22 bases lay between the germline ends. The V gene's germline CDR1 is MNHEY and CDR2 SMNVEV (reference sequence). The CDR3 has 18 residues. CDR3 sequence (DNA): TGTGCCAGCAGTCTCAAAGCGGCAGGGAACTCTGTGAACACTGAAGCTTTCTTT. Translating gives CASSLKAAGNSVNTEAFF.

This clone has just one count. V is TRBV28 and J is TRBJ2-7; D is perhaps TRBD1 (6 bases). The ends were cut back, 6 bases at V and 6 bases at J, with 12 bases in the middle. This CDR3 contains 12 residues. Germline V gene lookup returns CDR1 MDHEN and CDR2 SYDVKM. In nucleotides, the CDR3 is TGTGCCAGCAGCATTACAGGGTCCGAGCAGTACTTC. As protein: CASSITGSEQYF.

The chain links TRBV23-1 to TRBJ1-1; D is unclear. TRBV23-1 carries the ORF label, with uncertain function. The CDR3 totals 14 residues. Trimming removed 2 bases at V and 5 bases at J, with 12 bases between. CDR3 sequence (DNA): TGCGCCAGCAGTCAAAGAAGGTTGACTACTGAAGCTTTCTTT. It translates to CASSQRRLTTEAFF.

The rearrangement links TRBV29-1 to TRBJ1-2; 9 nucleotides line up with TRBD1. The ends lost 2 bases at V and 8 bases at J; junction bases unmatched: 6. The CDR3 has 13 residues. Germline CDR1 reads SQVTM; CDR2 reads ANQGSEA. The DNA for the CDR3 is TGCAGCGTTGAAAACACAGGGGGCAACGGCTACACCTTC. It codes for CSVENTGGNGYTF.

The chain is built from TRBV6-5 and TRBJ2-5; D could derive from TRBD1 or TRBD2 (5 bases each). This CDR3 region has 13 residues. Trimming cost V 4 bases and J 4 bases, with 10 bases left between them. Germline assignment: CDR1 MNHEY and CDR2 SVGAGI. The CDR3 sequence is CASSFTGGETQYF. Written as DNA, the CDR3 is TGTGCCAGCAGTTTCACAGGAGGAGAGACCCAGTACTTC.

The J gene is TRBJ1-1, the V gene TRBV2, with 7 bases that match TRBD1. Germline lookup yields CDR1 SNHLY and CDR2 FYNNEI. Trimming at V came to 8 bases and at J to 2 bases, leaving 8 bases not matched to a gene. The CDR3 contains 14 residues. The CDR3 coding sequence is TGTGCCAGCGGGGGCTGGACAGGAAACACTGAAGCTTTCTTT. This gives the protein CASGGWTGNTEAFF. Complete variable domain (other parts from reference TRBV2 and TRBJ1-1): EPEVTQTPSHQVTQMGQEVILRCVPISNHLYFYWYRQILGQKVEFLVSFYNNEISEKSEIFDDQFSVERPDGSNFTLKIRSTKLEDSAMYFCASGGWTGNTEAFFGQGTRLTVV.

The chain uses TRBV7-9 and TRBJ2-3, with D possibly TRBD1 on 6 matching bases. This CDR3 contains 14 residues. CDR1 SEHNR and CDR2 FQNEAQ come from the germline V gene (reference sequence). V was shortened by 5 bases and J by 2 bases, with 11 bases between the two germline ends. The CDR3 is CASSVGQHTDTQYF. CDR3 in DNA: TGTGCCAGCAGCGTCGGACAGCACACAGATACGCAGTATTTT.

This clone showed up just a few times. The chain has TRBV7-8 and TRBJ1-1; D unresolved. Trimming removed 4 bases at V and 2 bases at J, with 11 bases between. CDR1 SGHVS and CDR2 FQNEAQ come from the germline V gene. The CDR3 runs to 14 residues. For the CDR3, the DNA is TGTGCCAGCAGCTCGGCCGGGCACAACACTGAAGCTTTCTTT. Protein: CASSSAGHNTEAFF.

V usage is TRBV19 and J usage is TRBJ2-7; tentatively, D is TRBD1 (6 bases). This CDR3 region has 13 residues. Trimming stripped 5 bases from V and 5 bases from J, with 13 bases between. CDR1 is LNHDA and CDR2 is SQIVND in the germline V gene (reference sequence). The CDR3 region is CASSEGAGDEQYF. Here the CDR3 DNA reads TGTGCCAGTAGTGAAGGGGCAGGGGACGAGCAGTACTTC. Supplemented by reference TRBV19 and TRBJ2-7, the full variable domain reads DGGITQSPKYLFRKEGQNVTLSCEQNLNHDAMYWYRQDPGQGLRLIYYSQIVNDFQKGDIAEGYSVSREKKESFPLTVTSAQKNPTAFYLCASSEGAGDEQYFGPGTRLTVT.

V usage is TRBV6-5 and J usage is TRBJ1-4; the D is unclear. The V end lost 2 bases, the J end lost 0 bases, and 4 bases lay between the germline ends. Germline-derived CDR1 and CDR2 are MNHEY and SVGAGI. The CDR3 is 14 amino acids. CDR3 bases: TGTGCCAGCAGTTACAGTGCAACTAATGAAAAACTGTTTTTT. Its translation is CASSYSATNEKLFF.